This TCR beta chain was documented in a study of blood T cell repertoires in COVID-19. Study-wide background: Italy, Spain and the United States were the sources of the convalescent and acute COVID-19 samples. The analysed material was cDNA or gDNA that came from T cells, B-cell-depleted T cells, or PBMCs.

The CDR3 contains 17 residues. From germline, CDR1 is MDHEN and CDR2 SYDVKM. J gave up 4 bases and V 4 bases, and 9 bases lay outside the gene matches. Authors' methods: Amplification of reference gene primers provided the estimated nucleated cell counts. TCRdb's copy holds only in-frame clones and misses some; the assay was immunoSEQ multiplex PCR. For V, J and clone size, that table is used; D and trimming come from the DNA. The table records some 530,000 clones, 70% to 90% of them present only once. The TCR was taken from a human donor in a cohort sampled during active COVID-19. Sequencing was carried out using peripheral blood. V is TRBV28 and J is TRBJ2-2; 10 nucleotides align to TRBD1. The CDR3 region is CASSSPRQGAGTGELFF. The CDR3 DNA follows: TGTGCCAGCAGTTCCCCCCGACAGGGGGCGGGCACCGGGGAGCTGTTTTTT.